This TCR beta chain was sequenced in a study of graft-versus-host responses after intestinal transplantation. Whole-study context: Multivisceral, liver-intestinal, or isolated intestinal grafts went to recipients. Study results and limitations: Recipient marrow held GvH clones, some first seen in ileum or blood.

As to this clone: What it binds is unknown.

V was shortened by 8 bases and J by 7 bases, with 27 bases between the two germline ends. From germline, CDR1 is SEHNR and CDR2 FQNEAQ (reference sequence). The CDR3 consists of 17 residues. TCRdb's copy holds only in-frame clones and misses some; the assay was immunoSEQ multiplex PCR. The sample yields some 90,000 clones, about nine tenths seen once. Sequenced material: unstimulated CD8+ T cells sorted from spleen or lymph node cells, taken before intestinal transplant. The chain combines TRBV7-9 with TRBJ2-4; D is ambiguous. This clonotype was obtained from a human donor who received an intestinal transplant. CDR3 in DNA: TGTGCCAGCGGACCGACCACACCGAATGGACCCAGGAACATTCAGTACTTC. Translation: CASGPTTPNGPRNIQYF.